These 8 T cell receptor beta chains originate from one sample sequenced in a study of identical twins. TCRdb reprocessed the 5' RACE reads via MiXCR and lists one record per CDR3 protein. The sample contains roughly 570,000 distinct CDR3 sequences, 9% to 10% of which appear only once. Separately, the same data were catalogued under a study of yellow fever vaccine responses in identical twins.

The sample comprised PBMCs. These receptors were collected from a woman aged 18-29 years in good health.

This clonotype was counted at least ten times. The chain employs TRBV20-1 and TRBJ2-1, with 14 bases that match TRBD2. Germline loops: CDR1 DFQATT, CDR2 SNEGSKA (reference sequence). V shed 3 bases, J shed 8 bases, and the junction held 0 bases outside the gene matches. CDR3 length equals 13 residues. This CDR3 is CSARTSGRDEQFF. As DNA, the CDR3 is TGCAGTGCTAGGACTAGCGGGAGGGATGAGCAGTTCTTC.

This clonotype was recorded a few times. The CDR3 loop is CASSLVRAGETQYF. The CDR3, as DNA: TGTGCCAGCAGCTTAGTCAGGGCCGGAGAGACCCAGTACTTC. The chain couples TRBV7-9 to TRBJ2-5; D is possibly TRBD1 (5 bases). The CDR3 covers 14 residues. Germline values: CDR1 SEHNR, CDR2 FQNEAQ (reference sequence). V gave up 1 base and J gave up 4 bases, with 10 bases separating them.

This clonotype came up many times. The chain employs TRBV7-9 and TRBJ2-1; 7 bases match TRBD2. V shed 4 bases and J 7 bases; nucleotides not matched to a gene: 7. Germline V gene sequence: CDR1 SEHNR, CDR2 FQNEAQ (reference sequence). This CDR3 contains 14 residues. As DNA, the CDR3 is TGTGCCAGCAGCTCCCTAGCGGAGGGGAATGAGCAGTTCTTC. Its protein is CASSSLAEGNEQFF.

This rearrangement joins TRBV15 to TRBJ2-7; 9 bases match TRBD1. This CDR3 spans 16 amino acids. V lost 2 bases, J lost 5 bases, and 10 bases stayed unmatched. Germline CDR1 is LNHNV and CDR2 is YYDKDF (reference sequence). The CDR3 sequence: CATSRSRTGGNDEQYF. CDR3 sequence (DNA): TGTGCCACCAGCAGATCTCGAACAGGGGGCAACGACGAGCAGTACTTC.

The genes are TRBV6-1 and TRBJ2-1, with 12 bases that match TRBD2. Germline assignment: CDR1 MNHNS and CDR2 SASEGT. V lost 7 bases, J lost 2 bases, and 6 bases stayed unmatched. The CDR3 is made up of 16 amino acids. CDR3 loop: CASTPLAGGTYNEQFF. For the CDR3, the DNA is TGTGCCAGCACCCCACTAGCGGGGGGAACCTACAATGAGCAGTTCTTC.

The chain employs TRBV28 and TRBJ2-1, with 9 bases fitting TRBD2. The CDR3 is made up of 14 amino acids. V was clipped by 6 bases and J by 9 bases; unmatched bases: 9. The V gene's germline CDR1 is MDHEN and CDR2 SYDVKM. CDR3 sequence: CASRTPGLASEQFF. The CDR3 nucleotides read TGTGCCAGCAGGACACCGGGACTAGCTTCTGAGCAGTTCTTC. Full variable domain (rest looked up from reference TRBV28 and TRBJ2-1): DVKVTQSSRYLVKRTGEKVFLECVQDMDHENMFWYRQDPGLGLRLIYFSYDVKMKEKGDIPEGYSVSREKKERFSLILESASTNQTSMYLCASRTPGLASEQFFGPGTRLTVL.

This clonotype was picked up a small number of times. The V and J genes are TRBV11-2 and TRBJ2-1; 10 positions agree with TRBD1. CDR3 length: 18 residues. The ends lost 4 bases at V and 10 bases at J; junction bases unmatched: 19. Germline loops: CDR1 SGHAT, CDR2 FQNNGV. The CDR3 reads CASSSFGGDRGPRREQFF. Here the CDR3 DNA reads TGTGCCAGCAGCTCCTTTGGCGGGGACAGGGGCCCTAGGCGAGAGCAGTTCTTC.

This clonotype was counted at least ten times. The chain links TRBV6-1 to TRBJ2-7; D uncertain. This CDR3 comprises 15 residues. Per germline, CDR1 MNHNS and CDR2 SASEGT. Trimming left V 4 bases short and J 0 bases short, with 13 bases between. CDR3 bases: TGTGCCAGCAGTGCCCTACGGACCAGCTCCTACGAGCAGTACTTC. Its translation: CASSALRTSSYEQYF.